This T cell receptor (beta chain) was found in a study of spatial heterogeneity in lung cancer. Unique molecular identifiers tagged every individual TCR cDNA molecule. MiXCR was run by TCRdb on the 5' RACE reads, yielding one entry per CDR3 protein. The repertoire holds over 90,000 distinct CDR3 sequences, with approximately 8.9% as singletons. Trimming left V 4 bases short and J 2 bases short, with 7 bases between. CDR1 is WNHNN and CDR2 is SYGVQD in the germline V gene (reference sequence). This CDR3 is built from 13 residues. Time point specified: sample taken at primary tumor resection. Unsorted tumor, nontumor lung tissue or cryopreserved PBMC supplied the whole RNA.

Sequenced material: PBMCs, taken at surgery. The chain combines TRBV10-1 with TRBJ2-3; D is unresolved. The sequence was collected from a male donor with early-stage non-small cell lung cancer. The CDR3 DNA follows: TGCGCCAGCAGTGTGGACGCCACAGATACGCAGTATTTT. Translated, it gives CASSVDATDTQYF.